This T cell receptor (beta chain) derives from a study of blood T cell repertoires in COVID-19. As for the study in general: Samples of COVID-19 (acute and convalescent) were obtained from the United States, Italy and Spain. T cells, B-cell-depleted T cells, or PBMCs provided the cDNA or gDNA that served as material.

Source study methods: Amplification of reference gene primers was used by the study to estimate nucleated cell counts. TCRdb keeps only in-frame clones here, not all; method: immunoSEQ multiplex PCR. For V, J and clone size, that table is used; D and trimming come from the DNA. The sample records 160,000 or so clones, about 85% being singletons. This CDR3 is built from 15 residues. CDR1 is ENHRY, CDR2 SYGVKD, per germline. V shed 2 bases and J shed 4 bases, with 11 bases lying between them. The sequencing input was peripheral blood. The rearrangement joins TRBV10-3 to TRBJ1-4; weak D call: TRBD1 (6 bases). This TCR was recovered from a man between 65 and 85 years old who had recovered from COVID-19. The CDR3 DNA reads TGTGCCATCAGTGAGCGACAGGTGGATAATGAAAAACTGTTTTTT. It specifies CAISERQVDNEKLFF.